Listed below are T cell receptor beta chains from one sample, sequenced in a study of T cell responses to AZD1222 COVID-19 vaccine. TCRdb keeps only in-frame clones here, not all; method: immunoSEQ multiplex PCR. The data contain more than 70,000 clones, just over 90% of them seen just once; the ten biggest clones take up more than 2.5%. The input for sequencing was peripheral blood, taken 28 days after the second AZD1222 dose. Receptors originate from an adult who received the AZD1222 COVID-19 vaccine. Both conserved end residues are part of each CDR3. A D gene is named only where the DNA matches it firmly. Size tells how often a clone was seen (once, few, many) or the class of an expanded clone, and some rows leave it out.

>.|TRBJ2-7|TRBV6-5|TRBD2
TGTGCCAGCAGCTCCCCGGGGGGGATCTCCTACGAGCAGTACTTC
CASSSPGGISYEQYF
>once|TRBJ1-2|TRBV18|.
TGTGCCAGCTCACCCAAGTTCGCGGGCCCGGAGGGCTACACCTTC
CASSPKFAGPEGYTF
>.|TRBJ1-2|TRBV6-1|.
TGTGCCAGCAGTGAGGAAGTCTCATATGGCTACACCTTC
CASSEEVSYGYTF
>.|TRBJ1-6|TRBV12-3/TRBV12-4|.
TGTGCCAGCAGTTTACAGGGGAATTCACCCCTCCACTTT
CASSLQGNSPLHF
>.|TRBJ1-2|TRBV27|.
TGTGCCAGCAGTTTTAGCAACCGACTAAACTATGGCTACACCTTC
CASSFSNRLNYGYTF
>.|TRBJ1-2|TRBV5-5|TRBD1
TGTGCCAGCAGCTTGGTTCTGGGACAGATAAACTATGGCTACACCTTC
CASSLVLGQINYGYTF
>few|TRBJ2-2|TRBV5-8|.
TGTGCCAGCAAGGGGGACACCGGGGAGCTGTTTTTT
CASKGDTGELFF
>.|TRBJ1-5|TRBV9|.
TGTGCCAGCAGCGTACGGCAGACAAGGCGATCCCCCCAGCATTTT
CASSVRQTRRSPQHF
>.|TRBJ1-2|TRBV5-1|TRBD1
TGCGCCAGCAGCTTGGCGGGACAGTCATATGGCTACACCTTC
CASSLAGQSYGYTF
>once|TRBJ2-1|TRBV6-4|.
TGTGCCAGCAGCCCTTCCGGGGGACGCCATGAGCAGTTCTTC
CASSPSGGRHEQFF
>.|TRBJ1-2|TRBV5-5|.
TGTGCCAGCAGCTTGTCCCAGGGAAACTATGGCTACACCTTC
CASSLSQGNYGYTF
>.|TRBJ1-2|TRBV19|.
TGTGCCAGTACCTCGAAAGGGGAAAACTATGGCTACACCTTC
CASTSKGENYGYTF
>.|TRBJ2-2|TRBV4-1|TRBD1
TGCGCCAGCAGCCTTGACCCGGGACAGGCCAACACCGGGGAGCTGTTTTTT
CASSLDPGQANTGELFF
>.|TRBJ2-7|TRBV12-3/TRBV12-4|.
TGTGCCAGCAGCCGAGACGAGCAGTACTTC
CASSRDEQYF
>.|TRBJ2-5|TRBV2|.
TGTGCCAGCAGTGCACAGTTACAAGAGACCCAGTACTTC
CASSAQLQETQYF
>.|TRBJ2-5|TRBV3-1/TRBV3-2|.
TGTGCCAGCAGCCACGAAAGCTTCGGGACTGGAAGGCAAGAGACCCAGTACTTC
CASSHESFGTGRQETQYF
>.|TRBJ1-1|TRBV5-4|TRBD1
TGTGCCAGCACCAGGGGGGGCAGGAACACACAGAACACTGAAGCTTTCTTT
CASTRGGRNTQNTEAFF
>.|TRBJ2-5|TRBV28|TRBD2
TGTGCCAGCAAAAGACTAGCGGGCCAAGAGACCCAGTACTTC
CASKRLAGQETQYF
>.|TRBJ2-3|TRBV19|TRBD1
TGTGCCAGTAGTATGAACCCAGGGGGATCGACAGATACGCAGTATTTT
CASSMNPGGSTDTQYF
>.|TRBJ1-2|TRBV11-3|.
TGTGCCAGCAGCTCCGGACCCAGCGACATCGGCTATGGCTACACCTTC
CASSSGPSDIGYGYTF
>.|TRBJ1-2|TRBV6-5|.
TGTGCCAGCAGTTATATTAGCAGGGACTATGGCTACACCTTC
CASSYISRDYGYTF
>.|TRBJ2-1|TRBV9|.
TGTGCCAGCAGCGTAGTTCCACCCTATGATGAGCAGTTCTTC
CASSVVPPYDEQFF
>.|TRBJ2-7|TRBV9|.
TGTGCCAGCAGCGTGGCTAGCGAGGCCTACGAGCAGTACTTC
CASSVASEAYEQYF
>.|TRBJ1-2|TRBV9|.
TGTGCCAGCAGCGTACACGGTAGAGACTATGGCTACACCTTC
CASSVHGRDYGYTF
>.|TRBJ1-5|TRBV4-2|.
TGTGCCAGCAGCCAAGGTTTACAGGGACACCAGCCCCAGCATTTT
CASSQGLQGHQPQHF
>few|TRBJ2-7|TRBV7-9|TRBD2
TGTGCCAGCAGCCGAGCGGGAGGCGTCGACGAGCAGTACTTC
CASSRAGGVDEQYF
>.|TRBJ2-7|TRBV2|.
TGTGCCAGCAGTTCCGGGTCTCTTTCCTACGAGCAGTACTTC
CASSSGSLSYEQYF
>.|TRBJ1-4|TRBV10-2|TRBD1
TGCGCCAGCAGTGACCCCGACAGGGAGCGAGAAAAACTGTTTTTT
CASSDPDREREKLFF
>.|TRBJ2-7|TRBV27|.
TGTGCCAGCAGGCGGAGACCCTCCTACGAGCAGTACTTC
CASRRRPSYEQYF
>.|TRBJ2-3|TRBV7-9|.
TGTGCCAGCAGCTTATTGGGGATCACAGATACGCAGTATTTT
CASSLLGITDTQYF
>once|TRBJ1-2|TRBV7-8|TRBD1
TGTGCCAGCAGCCTGGACAGGGGTCCTGGCTACACCTTC
CASSLDRGPGYTF
>.|TRBJ1-1|TRBV29-1|.
TGCAGCGTTGAGGGCAGGCTCGCTGTGACTGAAGCTTTCTTT
CSVEGRLAVTEAFF
>once|TRBJ1-2|TRBV9|TRBD1
TGTGCCAGCAGCGCTGAGACAGGGATGGACTATGGCTACACCTTC
CASSAETGMDYGYTF
>.|TRBJ1-1|TRBV19|TRBD1
TGTGCCAGTAGGGAGCAGGGGGGAACTGAAGCTTTCTTT
CASREQGGTEAFF
>.|TRBJ1-5|TRBV5-6|.
TGTGCCAGCAGCGCAGGGGAGGAACAGCCCCAGCATTTT
CASSAGEEQPQHF
>.|TRBJ1-2|TRBV3-1/TRBV3-2|TRBD1
TGTGCCAGCAGCCAAGATGTAGGGGGCTTGTTTAACTATGGCTACACCTTC
CASSQDVGGLFNYGYTF
>.|TRBJ2-1|TRBV10-3|.
TGTGCCATCAGTGATATGGCGGGCTCCTACAATGAGCAGTTCTTC
CAISDMAGSYNEQFF
>few|TRBJ1-1|TRBV20-1|.
TGCAGTGTCAGGGGCGACACTGAAGCTTTCTTT
CSVRGDTEAFF
>.|TRBJ2-3|TRBV10-3|.
TGTGCCATCAGTGAGAGTGAAGATACGCAGTATTTT
CAISESEDTQYF
>.|TRBJ1-1|TRBV6-2/TRBV6-3|.
TGTGCCAGCAGTTACGTCGCGGGGGCGACGAACACTGAAGCTTTCTTT
CASSYVAGATNTEAFF
>.|TRBJ2-3|TRBV29-1|TRBD2
TGCAGCGTTGACCCTACCGGGACTAGCAGGGCGTGGAGCACAGATACGCAGTATTTT
CSVDPTGTSRAWSTDTQYF
>.|TRBJ1-1|TRBV6-6|.
TGTGCCAGCCGTCCCCGCGAGAGGGGCAGGACGGACACTGAAGCTTTCTTT
CASRPRERGRTDTEAFF
>.|TRBJ2-7|TRBV2|.
TGTGCCAGGGCCTCCGGGACGGAAGGCTACGAGCAGTACTTC
CARASGTEGYEQYF
>.|TRBJ1-3|TRBV6-2/TRBV6-3|.
TGTGCCAGCAGCCCGCACGTGGTGAGCAGCTCTGGAAACACCATATATTTT
CASSPHVVSSSGNTIYF
>.|TRBJ2-2|TRBV30|.
TGTGCCTCCGCGGGACTTAACACCGGGGAGCTGTTTTTT
CASAGLNTGELFF
>.|TRBJ2-1|TRBV11-1|TRBD2
TGTGCCAGCAGCCGCAGCGGGATATACAATGAGCAGTTCTTC
CASSRSGIYNEQFF